This TCR beta chain comes out of a study of blood T cells in healthy people across ages. Together with a sample-barcoded 5' primer, a J-beta primer mix was included in a second PCR lasting 7 to 11 cycles. TCRdb recomputed calls from the 5' RACE reads with MiXCR, one row per CDR3 protein. The sample contains more than 700,000 distinct CDR3 sequences, about 55% of which appear only once. CDR3 size: 16 residues. Germline V gene lookup returns CDR1 MNHEY and CDR2 SMNVEV (reference sequence). The J segment lost 0 bases and the V segment lost 7 bases, leaving 9 bases of the junction unmatched. The sequence came from a man at least 80 years old in good health. This chain connects TRBV27 to TRBJ2-3; TRBD2 aligns across 8 bases. Sequencing was performed on blood. CDR3 DNA: TGTGCCAGCAAGCTGATAGCGGGACTTAGCACAGATACGCAGTATTTT. Residues: CASKLIAGLSTDTQYF.